The 2 T cell receptor beta chains given below trace back to one sample, sequenced in a study of blood T cells in healthy people across ages. A second PCR of roughly 6 to 12 cycles used a sample-barcoded 5' primer and a J-beta primer mix. TCRdb independently ran MiXCR on the 5' RACE reads; one entry per CDR3 protein. The sample lists around 790,000 distinct CDR3 sequences, approximately 48% occurring once. The specimen was blood. Receptors were obtained from a man aged 60 to 69 in good health.

The chain combines TRBV9 with TRBJ2-1; no clear D. Germline V gives CDR1 SGDLS, CDR2 YYNGEE. The V end lost 6 bases, the J end lost 0 bases, and 16 bases lay between the germline ends. There are 16 residues in the CDR3. CDR3 nucleotide sequence: TGTGCCAGCACCCCCGGAGAAGGGCCCTCCTACAATGAGCAGTTCTTC. Encoded protein: CASTPGEGPSYNEQFF.

The rearrangement uses TRBV7-2 and TRBJ2-7; 11 bases fit TRBD2. The ends lost 0 bases at V and 1 base at J; junction bases unmatched: 2. The CDR3 loop spans 16 amino acids. Germline loops: CDR1 SGHTA, CDR2 FQGNSA. Here the CDR3 DNA reads TGTGCCAGCAGCTTAGCGGGGACTAGCGGATCCTACGAGCAGTACTTC. Its protein is CASSLAGTSGSYEQYF.